This T cell receptor beta chain originates from a study of blood T cells in healthy people across ages. The CDR3 runs 15 residues. Germline assignment: CDR1 ENHRY and CDR2 SYGVKD. With a J-beta primer mix and a sample-barcoded 5' primer, a second PCR ran about 7 to 12 cycles. TCRdb analysed the 5' RACE reads with MiXCR anew, one entry per CDR3 protein. The sample has over a million distinct CDR3 sequences, 40% to 45% seen once. Total RNA, at least 5 micrograms per sample, came from PBMCs. V and J are TRBV10-3 and TRBJ2-1, with 10 nucleotides matching TRBD2. The end of the DNA aligns better with TRBJ2-7, so the J call may be wrong. Sequenced input: blood. The sequence was collected from a woman aged 60-70 years in good health. CDR3 DNA sequence: TGTGCCATCAGACGAGCGGGAGGGGACTACAATGAGCAGTACTTC. This gives the protein CAIRRAGGDYNEQYF.